These T cell receptor beta chains were read from a single sample in a study of T cells after yellow fever vaccination. TCRdb processed the 5' RACE reads anew with MiXCR; each CDR3 protein has one entry. In the table there are 300,000 to 400,000 distinct CDR3 sequences, under 15% of which are singletons. Sequences were derived from CD4+ T cells sorted from PBMCs, sampled 15 days after the yellow fever booster vaccination. These receptors came from a man between 18 and 35 years old who received the YFV17D yellow fever vaccine. Each CDR3 is given with its conserved first and last residue. The order of the fields is J gene, clone size, D gene, V gene, CDR3 DNA, CDR3 protein. D genes are given only for firm matches. Rows give clone size only sometimes, using once, few, many, or a class for an expanded clone.

TRBJ2-5 | - | TRBD1 | TRBV30 | TGTGCCTGGGAGGGACAGGGTGTGGAGACCCAGTACTTC | CAWEGQGVETQYF
TRBJ2-7 | - | TRBD2 | TRBV3-1 | TGTGCCAGCAGCCAAGCTAGCGGGGGTGACCTACGGTACTTC | CASSQASGGDLRYF
TRBJ2-5 | many | - | TRBV20-1 | TGCAGTGCTAGAGGTGGACAAGAGACCCAGTACTTC | CSARGGQETQYF
TRBJ2-6 | few | - | TRBV6-5 | TGTGCCAGCAGTTACTTGGACTGGGGGGCCAACGTCCTGACTTTC | CASSYLDWGANVLTF
TRBJ1-1 | many | - | TRBV5-1 | TGCGCCAGCAGCTCAGACCCACAGGGTACCACTGAAGCTTTCTTT | CASSSDPQGTTEAFF
TRBJ1-4 | - | - | TRBV19 | TGTGCCAGTAGTCAGTTGTTGGAAGATAATGAAAAACTGTTTTTT | CASSQLLEDNEKLFF
TRBJ1-1 | - | - | TRBV6-1 | TGTGCCAGCAGTGAATGGCTTGAAGCTTTCTTT | CASSEWLEAFF
TRBJ1-2 | few | - | TRBV19 | TGTGCCAGTACCCTGTCGAACTATGGCTACACCTTC | CASTLSNYGYTF
TRBJ2-5 | - | TRBD2 | TRBV20-1 | TGCAGTGCTAGACCCCTAGCGGGCTGGGAGACCCAGTACTTC | CSARPLAGWETQYF
TRBJ2-3 | few | - | TRBV11-3 | TGTGCCAGCAGCCTGGGATCTTGGGATACGCAGTATTTT | CASSLGSWDTQYF
TRBJ2-5 | few | TRBD1 | TRBV9 | TGTGCCAGCAGCCCGAGACAGGGTACAGAGACCCAGTACTTC | CASSPRQGTETQYF
TRBJ2-5 | many | - | TRBV7-9 | TGTGCCAGCAGCCGTTCTAGGGAGACCCAGTACTTC | CASSRSRETQYF
TRBJ1-2 | - | - | TRBV2 | TGTGCCAGCAGTGGATCCGAGGTGGGGTATGGCTACACCTTC | CASSGSEVGYGYTF
TRBJ2-3 | - | - | TRBV5-1 | TGCGCCAGCAGCAGGGGCACGGACTACCGCACAGATACGCAGTATTTT | CASSRGTDYRTDTQYF
TRBJ1-5 | - | - | TRBV20-1 | TGCAGTGCTCCCCGGGCGGATAGCAATCAGCCCCAGCATTTT | CSAPRADSNQPQHF
TRBJ2-5 | many | - | TRBV4-2 | TGTGCCAGCAGCCAAGGGGGCGCATGGGAGACCCAGTACTTC | CASSQGGAWETQYF
TRBJ2-1 | - | - | TRBV7-2 | TGTGCCAGCAGCTCCCGCCAGGGTCTCTCCTACAATGAGCAGTTCTTC | CASSSRQGLSYNEQFF
TRBJ2-5 | few | - | TRBV29-1 | TGCAGCGTCGGGGGGCCAGGGCAAGAGACCCAGTACTTC | CSVGGPGQETQYF
TRBJ1-2 | - | - | TRBV5-1 | TGCGCCAGCAGCCCGCCCAGTCTCAACTATGGCTACACCTTC | CASSPPSLNYGYTF
TRBJ1-1 | few | - | TRBV4-2 | TGTGCCAGCAGCCAAGATCCTGGGGTGAACACTGAAGCTTTCTTT | CASSQDPGVNTEAFF
TRBJ1-6 | - | - | TRBV6-2/TRBV6-3 | TGTGCCAGCAGTTACTCGGCAGGGCAGCAAAATTCACCCCTCCACTTT | CASSYSAGQQNSPLHF
TRBJ2-3 | - | - | TRBV4-3 | TGCGCCAGCAGCCAAGAGGCCACAGGGCTTGGTACGCAGTATTTT | CASSQEATGLGTQYF
TRBJ1-1 | few | - | TRBV12-3/TRBV12-4 | TGTGCCAGCAGTTTAACTGAAGTGGATACTGAAGCTTTCTTT | CASSLTEVDTEAFF
TRBJ2-5 | - | - | TRBV3-1 | TGTGCCAGCAGCTGGGTTGAAAGGGGATCGTACCAAGAGACCCAGTACTTC | CASSWVERGSYQETQYF
TRBJ2-1 | - | - | TRBV6-5 | TGTGCCAGCAGGGGGGACTGGAGCCGACCTAATGAGCAGTTCTTC | CASRGDWSRPNEQFF
TRBJ1-5 | many | - | TRBV3-1 | TGTGCCAGCAGCCAAGATTTAGGGAATCAGCCCCAGCATTTT | CASSQDLGNQPQHF
TRBJ2-3 | - | TRBD2 | TRBV5-1 | TGCGCCAGCAGCTTGGCTCCCCGACTAGCCCCGCGGGGTGATACGCAGTATTTT | CASSLAPRLAPRGDTQYF
TRBJ1-5 | many | TRBD1 | TRBV7-9 | TGTGCCAGCAGTTTGGACAGGCAGCCCCAGCATTTT | CASSLDRQPQHF
TRBJ2-5 | few | - | TRBV9 | TGTGCCAGCAGCGAAGCCCCAACAGGCCCCATGGGGGAGACCCAGTACTTC | CASSEAPTGPMGETQYF
TRBJ1-2 | - | TRBD1 | TRBV5-4 | TGTGCCAGCAGCTATCCGGGGACAGGAACTAGCTATGGCTACACCTTC | CASSYPGTGTSYGYTF
TRBJ2-5 | - | TRBD1 | TRBV15 | TGTGCCACCAGCAGAGCCTTGACCGGGACAGACAGAGAGACCCAGTACTTC | CATSRALTGTDRETQYF
TRBJ2-2 | few | - | TRBV28 | TGTGCCAGCAGTTCTCCCGGGACCCACCGCACCGGGGAGCTGTTTTTT | CASSSPGTHRTGELFF